The 3 T cell receptor beta chains reported below all come from one sample, sequenced in a study of blood T cell repertoires in COVID-19. Method: immunoSEQ multiplex PCR; TCRdb's copy keeps in-frame clones and lacks some. Of around 300,000 clones listed, 80% to 90% are singletons. Sequenced material: peripheral blood. The receptors derive from a woman in her sixties or seventies with acute or convalescent COVID-19.

The chain recombines TRBV19 with TRBJ1-2, with 8 bases identical to TRBD1. The V gene end was trimmed by 7 bases and the J gene end by 1 base; junction bases not matched to a gene: 11. CDR1 and CDR2 (germline): LNHDA, SQIVND (reference sequence). This CDR3 is built from 16 residues. This chain's CDR3 is CASKERDRSFNYGYTF. The CDR3 DNA reads TGTGCCAGTAAAGAAAGGGACAGGTCCTTTAACTATGGCTACACCTTC. The full variable domain, completed using reference TRBV19 and TRBJ1-2, is DGGITQSPKYLFRKEGQNVTLSCEQNLNHDAMYWYRQDPGQGLRLIYYSQIVNDFQKGDIAEGYSVSREKKESFPLTVTSAQKNPTAFYLCASKERDRSFNYGYTFGSGTRLTVV.

The genes are TRBV5-1 and TRBJ2-3, with TRBD1 matching 11 bases. The CDR3 totals 16 residues. Trimming cost V 0 bases and J 4 bases; bases outside gene matches: 4. Per germline, CDR1 SGHRS and CDR2 YFSETQ. The CDR3 DNA reads as TGCGCCAGCAGCTTGGCCAGGACAGGGGGCGCAGATACGCAGTATTTT. It is translated as CASSLARTGGADTQYF.

The CDR3 nucleotides read TGCGCCAGCAGCCAAGCTACTTCAATGCCCCAGCATTTT. Its protein is CASSQATSMPQHF. The genes are TRBV4-1 and TRBJ1-5; D ambiguous. The ends were cut back, 1 base at V and 9 bases at J, with 10 bases in the middle. The CDR3 extends over 13 amino acids. CDR1 MGHRA and CDR2 YSYEKL come from the germline V gene.